This T cell receptor (beta chain) derives from a study of blood T cells in healthy people across ages. This CDR3 is 15 amino acids long. The V and J ends lost 1 base and 5 bases respectively, with 14 bases between them. Germline V gives CDR1 SEHNR, CDR2 FQNEAQ (reference sequence). Turning to this clonotype: The antigen remains unidentified.

Samples had at least 6.5 million PBMCs isolated from them. A second PCR of 7 to 11 cycles used a sample-barcoded 5' primer and a J-beta primer mix. TCRdb re-called the 5' RACE reads with MiXCR, one entry per CDR3 protein. This sample yields approximately 400,000 distinct CDR3 sequences, of which approximately 52% are seen a single time; under 65% belongs to the top ten. Findings and caveats of the study: Per million T cells, the diversity of TCR beta decreased roughly linearly as age advanced.

This receptor was identified in a man in his 60s in good health. Source material: blood. J is TRBJ1-2 and V is TRBV7-9, with a possible D match to TRBD1 (6 bases). The CDR3 protein is CASSLDGVQGYGYTF. The CDR3 DNA reads as TGTGCCAGCAGCTTAGATGGCGTACAGGGATATGGCTACACCTTC.